The next 25 T cell receptor beta chains were all read from a single sample in a study of T cells in Graves' hyperthyroidism and ophthalmopathy. TCR beta CDR3 region amplification was performed from RNA transcripts. When the TCR CDR3 underwent first-round RT-PCR, the HTBI primer set was used. TCRdb analysed the multiplex PCR reads with MiXCR anew, one entry per CDR3 protein. Of around 350,000 distinct CDR3 sequences listed, around a quarter are singletons. Sequenced material: blood. Every receptor here comes from a man aged 45 to 65 with Graves' hyperthyroidism.

This clonotype has more than one count but fewer than ten. The chain is built from TRBV12-3 or TRBV12-4 and TRBJ2-1; TRBD2 matches 14 bases. The J segment lost 7 bases and the V segment lost 6 bases, leaving 11 bases of the junction unmatched. CDR3 size: 17 residues. The CDR3, as DNA: TGTGCCAGCAGAACGACACCCGGACTAGCGGGGGGTAATGAGCAGTTCTTC. Translation gives CASRTTPGLAGGNEQFF.

This clonotype was picked up a small number of times. The chain couples TRBV5-8 to TRBJ2-5; 9 nucleotides match TRBD1. The CDR3 covers 16 residues. Germline values: CDR1 SGHTS, CDR2 YDEGEE. The trim removed 4 bases at V and 5 bases at J, leaving 12 bases unmatched. CDR3 coding DNA: TGTGCCAGCAGCCTTCGGGGACAGGGATTGTTTGAGACCCAGTACTTC. This translates into CASSLRGQGLFETQYF.

The genes are TRBV9 and TRBJ1-2; D is undetermined. This CDR3 has 17 residues. The germline V gene has CDR1 SGDLS and CDR2 YYNGEE. V was shortened by 1 base and J by 6 bases, with 22 bases between the two germline ends. In DNA, the CDR3 is TGTGCCAGCAGCGTATATGACACCCGGACTTTGGGCGATGGCTACACCTTC. This gives the protein CASSVYDTRTLGDGYTF. Variable domain in full (rest from reference TRBV9 and TRBJ1-2): DSGVTQTPKHLITATGQRVTLRCSPRSGDLSVYWYQQSLDQGLQFLIQYYNGEERAKGNILERFSAQQFPDLHSELNLSSLELGDSALYFCASSVYDTRTLGDGYTFGSGTRLTVV.

V gene TRBV18 combines with J gene TRBJ2-1, with TRBD1 matching over 9 bases. The CDR3 sequence is 16 residues long. Germline CDR1 is KGHSH and CDR2 is LQKENI. V dropped 4 bases and J dropped 4; count of bases not matched to a gene: 8. CDR3 DNA: TGTGCCAGCTCACTCTCGGGACAGGGAACTTACAATGAGCAGTTCTTC. Translating gives CASSLSGQGTYNEQFF. Looking up the rest from reference TRBV18 and TRBJ2-1 gives the full variable domain: NAGVMQNPRHLVRRRGQEARLRCSPMKGHSHVYWYRQLPEEGLKFMVYLQKENIIDESGMPKERFSAEFPKEGPSILRIQQVVRGDSAAYFCASSLSGQGTYNEQFFGPGTRLTVL.

This clonotype was counted a few times. V gene TRBV6-1 combines with J gene TRBJ2-5; TRBD2 agrees at 8 bases. V was pared by 6 bases and J by 3 bases, with 9 bases of the junction left unmatched. CDR1 is MNHNS and CDR2 is SASEGT in the germline V gene. The CDR3 is made up of 15 amino acids. CDR3 DNA sequence: TGTGCCAGCAGCGTAGGACTAGCTGACGAAGAGACCCAGTACTTC. Its protein is CASSVGLADEETQYF.

The chain combines TRBV5-4 with TRBJ1-1, with D perhaps matching TRBD1 (6 bases). Trimming shortened V by 4 bases and J by 1 base, and 11 bases separated the two germline ends. CDR3 size: 14 residues. Germline values: CDR1 SGHNT, CDR2 YYREEE (reference sequence). This CDR3 is CASSPGVTNTEAFF. For the CDR3, the DNA is TGTGCCAGCAGCCCAGGGGTGACGAACACTGAAGCTTTCTTT.

The chain has TRBV12-3 or TRBV12-4 and TRBJ2-5, with 9 bases lining up with TRBD1. This CDR3 spans 16 amino acids. With 5 bases clipped from V and 3 bases from J, the junction kept 10 bases outside the gene matches. For the CDR3, the DNA is TGTGCCAGCAGTCCCCGCTGGGACAGGGAAAAAGAGACCCAGTACTTC. Translation: CASSPRWDREKETQYF.

J is TRBJ2-1 and V is TRBV6-1; 7 bases fit TRBD1. J was trimmed by 4 bases and V by 9 bases; bases with no gene match: 9. Germline V gene sequence: CDR1 MNHNS, CDR2 SASEGT. The CDR3 sequence is 14 residues long. CDR3 loop: CASRGTAKYNEQFF. In DNA form, the CDR3 reads TGTGCCAGTAGAGGGACAGCTAAATACAATGAGCAGTTCTTC.

This clonotype was counted a few times. This chain connects TRBV12-3 or TRBV12-4 to TRBJ2-1; possibly TRBD2 for D (5 bases). V lost 5 bases to trimming and J lost 2 bases, with 13 bases between them. The CDR3 is made up of 15 amino acids. This chain's CDR3 is CASSPSSPAYNEQFF. In DNA, the CDR3 is TGTGCCAGCAGTCCCTCTAGCCCCGCCTACAATGAGCAGTTCTTC.

The chain uses TRBV28 and TRBJ2-2, with TRBD1 identical over 7 bases. J was trimmed by 4 bases and V by 2 bases; bases with no gene match: 7. Germline lookup yields CDR1 MDHEN and CDR2 SYDVKM. The CDR3 sequence is 16 residues long. The CDR3 here is CASSLHRGIRTGELFF. The CDR3 DNA sequence: TGTGCCAGCAGTTTACACAGGGGTATCCGCACCGGGGAGCTGTTTTTT.

J is TRBJ1-3 and V is TRBV6-4; the D is unclear. Between the trimmed V and J ends, which lost 5 bases and 0 bases, there was a span of 23 bases. The CDR3 contains 19 residues. The germline gives CDR1 MRHNA, CDR2 SNTAGT. The CDR3 region is CASSFVRDPISTSGNTIYF. In DNA, the CDR3 is TGTGCCAGCAGTTTTGTTCGGGATCCGATTTCGACCTCTGGAAACACCATATATTTT.

The chain is built from TRBV20-1 and TRBJ2-7; 7 bases match TRBD1. The CDR3 is made up of 13 amino acids. V dropped 3 bases and J dropped 6; count of bases not matched to a gene: 8. CDR1 is DFQATT, CDR2 SNEGSKA, per germline (reference sequence). DNA for the CDR3: TGCAGTGCTAGTGGGACAGCTTCTCTCGAGCAGTACTTC. Residues: CSASGTASLEQYF.

This clonotype was detected only a few times. The J gene is TRBJ2-7, the V gene TRBV5-1, with 12 bases lining up with TRBD2. J lost 6 bases, V lost 4 bases, and 8 bases had no gene match. Germline CDR1 SGHRS, CDR2 YFSETQ. The CDR3 loop spans 15 amino acids. CDR3 bases: TGCGCCAGCAGCAGGAGACTAGCGGGAGCCAGCGAGCAGTACTTC. This codes for CASSRRLAGASEQYF.

V usage is TRBV6-6 and J usage is TRBJ2-7, with a tentative D call TRBD1 (6 bases). V was trimmed by 0 bases and J by 0 bases, leaving 12 bases between them. Germline V gene data show CDR1 as MNHNY and CDR2 as SVGAGI (reference sequence). CDR3 length: 16 residues. This CDR3 is CASSYSITGNSYEQYF. The CDR3 region has the DNA TGTGCCAGCAGTTACTCCATCACAGGGAACTCCTACGAGCAGTACTTC.

Comments on this clonotype: This may arise from a read error, as a much more abundant clone is one base away. The rearrangement links TRBV6-5 to TRBJ1-1, with D unresolved. V was trimmed by 4 bases and J by 4 bases, leaving 10 bases between them. The CDR3 is 13 residues long. The germline CDR1 and CDR2 sequences are MNHEY and SVGAGI. Here the CDR3 DNA reads TGTGCCAGCAGTTCGGGCCAGAGCACTGAAGCTTTCTTT. This codes for CASSSGQSTEAFF.

As concerns this clonotype: This may stem from a read error, because a much larger clone lies one nucleotide away. This chain links TRBV18 with TRBJ2-4; TRBD1 is a possible D gene (6 bases). CDR3 length: 13 residues. Per the germline V gene, CDR1 is KGHSH and CDR2 is LQKENI. V lost 10 bases, J lost 5 bases, and 15 bases lay in between. The CDR3 spells CATSKDRQNIQYF. The CDR3 nucleotides read TGTGCCACCAGCAAGGACAGACAAAACATTCAGTACTTC.

The chain couples TRBV27 to TRBJ2-7; 9 bases map to TRBD1. This CDR3 contains 14 residues. Germline V gene lookup returns CDR1 MNHEY and CDR2 SMNVEV (reference sequence). V lost 5 bases to trimming and J lost 2 bases; unmatched junction nucleotides: 4. The CDR3 coding sequence is TGTGCCAGCAGTCGGGACAGGGCGGCCTACGAGCAGTACTTC. Residues: CASSRDRAAYEQYF.

This chain uses TRBV27 with TRBJ2-1, with 10 nucleotides matching TRBD1. In germline, CDR1 is MNHEY, CDR2 SMNVEV (reference sequence). The CDR3 contains 16 residues. The J segment lost 5 bases and the V segment lost 8 bases, leaving 12 bases of the junction unmatched. This CDR3 is CASHSPGQGLNNEQFF. CDR3 DNA: TGTGCCAGCCATTCTCCGGGACAGGGGCTAAACAATGAGCAGTTCTTC.

The table lists this clonotype with many counts. This chain connects TRBV3-1 to TRBJ2-1; D not certain. Deletions cut 1 base from V and 6 bases from J, with 10 bases between. Per germline, CDR1 LGHDT and CDR2 YNNKEL (reference sequence). The length of the CDR3 is 14 residues. CDR3 sequence reads: CASSQALGTNEQFF. The CDR3 nucleotides read TGTGCCAGCAGCCAAGCCTTGGGAACCAATGAGCAGTTCTTC.

This clonotype appeared a few times. CDR3 nucleotides: TGTGCCAGCAGCCCGGACTGGGGGGATGAGCAGTTCTTC. Its protein is CASSPDWGDEQFF. V gene TRBV7-3 combines with J gene TRBJ2-1, with D possibly being TRBD2 (6 bases). Trimming took 5 bases from V and 8 from J, leaving 13 bases between them. Germline loops: CDR1 SGHTA, CDR2 FQGTGA. The CDR3 loop spans 13 amino acids.

This clonotype was picked up many times. This sequence joins TRBV20-1 and TRBJ2-1; 14 bases are shared with TRBD2. Germline loops: CDR1 DFQATT, CDR2 SNEGSKA (reference sequence). This CDR3 comprises 16 residues. Trimming took 1 base from V and 6 from J; bases not matched to a gene: 5. In nucleotides, the CDR3 is TGCAGTGCTAGAGCGACTAGCGGGAGGGACGGCAATGAGCAGTTCTTC. Its protein product is CSARATSGRDGNEQFF.

The chain recombines TRBV6-5 with TRBJ1-3; D is unclear. V gave up 6 bases and J gave up 0 bases, with 9 bases separating them. The length of the CDR3 is 14 residues. Germline lookup yields CDR1 MNHEY and CDR2 SVGAGI. The CDR3 DNA follows: TGTGCCAGCAGGGCGATGGGCTCTGGAAACACCATATATTTT. Residues: CASRAMGSGNTIYF.

This clonotype appeared a single time. One end of the junction is discordant with germline, which a read error may explain. The CDR3 DNA follows: TGTGCCAGCAGTGCCAGGGAGAACTATGGCTACATCTTC. Translation gives CASSARENYGYIF. This chain joins TRBV12-3 or TRBV12-4 and TRBJ1-2, with D possibly being TRBD1 (5 bases). The CDR3 runs 13 residues.

This clonotype has at least ten counts. The chain recombines TRBV28 with TRBJ2-3, with TRBD2 identical over 8 bases. The CDR3 is made up of 20 amino acids. Per germline, CDR1 MDHEN and CDR2 SYDVKM. With V trimmed by 5 bases and J by 5 bases, 24 bases remained unmatched. The CDR3: CASSPLGFVGREGLRDTQYF. In DNA form, the CDR3 reads TGTGCCAGCAGTCCACTAGGGTTTGTCGGTCGGGAGGGCCTAAGAGATACGCAGTATTTT. The entire variable domain, with the rest obtained from reference TRBV28 and TRBJ2-3, is as follows: DVKVTQSSRYLVKRTGEKVFLECVQDMDHENMFWYRQDPGLGLRLIYFSYDVKMKEKGDIPEGYSVSREKKERFSLILESASTNQTSMYLCASSPLGFVGREGLRDTQYFGPGTRLTVL.

This clonotype was picked up many times. The chain recombines TRBV30 with TRBJ2-5, with D possibly being TRBD2 (6 bases). CDR1 GTSNPN and CDR2 SVGIG come from the germline V gene (reference sequence). V dropped 1 base and J dropped 4 bases, with 7 bases sitting between them. The CDR3 consists of 12 residues. CDR3 DNA: TGTGCCTGGAGTGATAGCGGAGAGACCCAGTACTTC. This codes for CAWSDSGETQYF.